Below, 7 T cell receptor beta chains from the same sample are listed, as sequenced in a study of low-dose radiotherapy and immunotherapy resistance in tumors. Indicated time point: before trial treatment. TRAV- and TRBV-specific primers primed first-strand cDNA, covering alpha and beta chains. With a V-primer adapter and a constant-region primer, TCRs were amplified for 20 PCR cycles. TCRdb processed the reads anew with MiXCR; each CDR3 protein has one entry. This sample has about 60,000 distinct CDR3 sequences; under 30% occur once, and the top ten carry 5.7%. This sample comprised PBMCs, obtained before treatment. These TCRs come from a male donor with prostate cancer.

This chain joins TRBV6-2 or TRBV6-3 and TRBJ2-1, with 10 bases identical to TRBD2. The trim removed 8 bases at V and 2 bases at J, leaving 3 bases unmatched. The CDR3 runs 14 residues. Germline V gene sequence: CDR1 MNHEY, CDR2 SVGEGT. This CDR3 reads CASGTSGTYNEQFF. In DNA form, the CDR3 reads TGTGCCAGCGGAACTAGCGGGACCTACAATGAGCAGTTCTTC.

This clonotype was seen a handful of times. The rearrangement links TRBV9 to TRBJ2-5; 7 positions agree with TRBD2. The CDR3 sequence is 15 residues long. V gave up 2 bases and J gave up 5 bases; unmatched junction bases: 9. CDR1 and CDR2 from the germline V gene are SGDLS and YYNGEE. The CDR3 sequence is CASSVGLGAGETQYF. CDR3 bases: TGTGCCAGCAGCGTCGGACTAGGAGCCGGCGAGACCCAGTACTTC.

The chain links TRBV7-9 to TRBJ1-1; TRBD1 is a possible D gene (5 bases). This CDR3 has 14 residues. V was trimmed by 5 bases and J by 0 bases, leaving 10 bases between them. Germline V gene data show CDR1 as SEHNR and CDR2 as FQNEAQ (reference sequence). CDR3 coding DNA: TGTGCCAGCAGCACCGGACAAGTGAACACTGAAGCTTTCTTT. It is translated as CASSTGQVNTEAFF.

This clonotype was counted many times. The chain employs TRBV28 and TRBJ2-1; 13 positions match TRBD2. Trimming took 5 bases from V and 6 from J; bases not matched to a gene: 4. Germline V gene sequence: CDR1 MDHEN, CDR2 SYDVKM. The CDR3 contains 15 residues. The CDR3 is CASSHTSGGGNEQFF. The CDR3 DNA reads as TGTGCCAGCAGTCATACTAGCGGGGGGGGCAATGAGCAGTTCTTC. Full variable domain (missing parts from reference TRBV28 and TRBJ2-1): DVKVTQSSRYLVKRTGEKVFLECVQDMDHENMFWYRQDPGLGLRLIYFSYDVKMKEKGDIPEGYSVSREKKERFSLILESASTNQTSMYLCASSHTSGGGNEQFFGPGTRLTVL.

Note on this clonotype: A far larger clone is off by one base, so a read error is likely. V and J are TRBV15 and TRBJ2-1; TRBD1 is a possible D gene (6 bases). Trimming shortened V by 1 base and J by 10 bases, and 20 bases separated the two germline ends. The CDR3 runs to 16 residues. Germline V gene lookup returns CDR1 LNHNV and CDR2 YYDKDF (reference sequence). The CDR3 here is CATSRGPPGVRYEQFF. CDR3 DNA sequence: TGTGCCACCAGCAGAGGACCGCCAGGGGTAAGGTACGAGCAGTTCTTC.

This clonotype was counted at least ten times. This chain connects TRBV28 to TRBJ2-7; 9 bases map to TRBD1. V shed 6 bases and J 4 bases; nucleotides not matched to a gene: 4. The CDR3 loop spans 13 amino acids. CDR1 MDHEN and CDR2 SYDVKM come from the germline V gene. CDR3 bases: TGTGCCAGCAGATCGGGACAGGGTTACGAGCAGTACTTC. Translation gives CASRSGQGYEQYF.

This clonotype was detected many times. The chain carries TRBV7-3 and TRBJ1-1, with TRBD1 as a possible D gene (6 bases). From germline, CDR1 is SGHTA and CDR2 FQGTGA. CDR3 size: 16 residues. Trimming took off 2 bases at V and 0 bases at J, with 13 bases between the two ends. CDR3 sequence reads: CASSLSGGSMNTEAFF. Here the CDR3 DNA reads TGTGCCAGCAGCTTATCGGGGGGCTCCATGAACACTGAAGCTTTCTTT.